One sample yielded the 13 T cell receptor beta chains listed below, sequenced in a study of blood T cells in healthy people across ages (dated by TCRdb to 2015 to 2017). Libraries came from 5' RACE. Sequencing was carried out with an Illumina HiSeq 2500. A second about 7 to 12 cycle PCR used a sample-barcoded 5' primer and a J-beta primer mix. TCRdb cleaned the public reads at Q25 with fastp, built clones with MiXCR and kept in-frame beta chains. Rows matching on CDR3 protein sequence are summarized as one entry with the most common DNA and genes. For this sample the table gives about 720,000 distinct CDR3 sequences, of which roughly 25% were detected only once. 3.7% of the sample rests with the top ten. This same sample was also part of a study on T cells of mothers and their children.

Sequencing was performed on blood. The receptors were sampled from a boy aged 10-17 years in good health.

The rearrangement joins TRBV11-1 to TRBJ2-3; 7 bases align to TRBD1. The V gene end was trimmed by 5 bases and the J gene end by 1 base; junction bases not matched to a gene: 3. The CDR3 totals 14 residues. In germline, CDR1 is SGHAT, CDR2 FQDESV (reference sequence). The CDR3 region is CASSDRVGTDTQYF. Here the CDR3 DNA reads TGTGCCAGCAGCGACAGGGTTGGCACAGATACGCAGTATTTT.

The sample holds a few counts of this clonotype. V is TRBV6-6 and J is TRBJ1-6, with 7 bases that match TRBD1. V trimming: 6 bases; J trimming: 8 bases; junction bases outside the gene matches: 7. The germline gives CDR1 MNHNY, CDR2 SVGAGI (reference sequence). The CDR3 totals 14 residues. The CDR3 is CASRQTGKDSPLHF. CDR3 nucleotides: TGTGCCAGCAGACAGACAGGGAAGGATTCACCCCTCCACTTT.

Only a few counts were recorded for this clonotype. An end of the junction differs from the germline gene, which may be a read error. The chain couples TRBV28 to TRBJ2-4; D perhaps matches TRBD2 (5 bases). CDR3 length: 11 amino acids. Germline V lookup: CDR1 MDHEN, CDR2 SYDVKM. The CDR3 region is CASSSRTFINF. Written as DNA, the CDR3 is TGTGCCAGCAGTTCGAGGACTTTTATTAACTTC.

This chain links TRBV3-1 with TRBJ2-7; the match to TRBD1 covers 7 bases. V shed 8 bases, J shed 4 bases, and the junction held 8 bases outside the gene matches. The CDR3 is made up of 13 amino acids. Germline-derived CDR1 and CDR2 are LGHDT and YNNKEL (reference sequence). This CDR3 is CASSPGQMYEQYF. The DNA of the CDR3 is TGTGCCAGCTCGCCGGGACAGATGTACGAGCAGTACTTC.

This clonotype was found a few times. The V gene is TRBV6-1, the J gene TRBJ2-1; TRBD2 agrees at 8 bases. V shed 8 bases, J shed 0 bases, and the junction held 6 bases outside the gene matches. This CDR3 region has 15 residues. Germline assignment: CDR1 MNHNS and CDR2 SASEGT. The CDR3 sequence: CASRILADSYNEQFF. CDR3 DNA sequence: TGTGCCAGCCGGATACTAGCGGACTCCTACAATGAGCAGTTCTTC.

In its sample, this clonotype was seen a few times. CDR3 in amino acids: CAWSVESPGQGSPLHF. Here the CDR3 DNA reads TGTGCCTGGAGTGTAGAGTCCCCAGGACAGGGATCACCCCTCCACTTT. This rearrangement joins TRBV30 to TRBJ1-6; 8 bases map to TRBD1. The CDR3 runs 16 residues. CDR1 and CDR2 from the germline V gene are GTSNPN and SVGIG (reference sequence). With V trimmed by 0 bases and J by 10 bases, 11 bases remained unmatched.

CDR3 coding DNA: TGTGCCAGCAGCGAAACAGGGGCGGGGAACATTCAGTACTTC. As protein: CASSETGAGNIQYF. The chain is built from TRBV5-4 and TRBJ2-4; a possible D gene is TRBD1 (7 bases). The CDR3 extends over 14 amino acids. The germline V and J ends were trimmed by 4 bases and 7 bases, with 15 bases remaining between them. The germline gives CDR1 SGHNT, CDR2 YYREEE (reference sequence).

The chain is built from TRBV7-9 and TRBJ1-2; D is possibly TRBD1 (6 bases). V was pared by 0 bases and J by 3 bases, with 17 bases between. Germline CDR1 SEHNR, CDR2 FQNEAQ (reference sequence). CDR3 length: 17 amino acids. The CDR3 here is CASSLAYPTQGDYGYTF. CDR3 bases: TGTGCCAGCAGCTTAGCCTACCCCACACAGGGTGACTATGGCTACACCTTC.

The sample holds a few counts of this clonotype. One end of the junction is discordant with germline, which a read error may explain. This chain uses TRBV7-8 with TRBJ1-5, with 7 bases matching TRBD1. The CDR3 runs 17 residues. Germline CDR1 and CDR2: SGHVS and FQNEAQ. CDR3 sequence reads: CASSLEGRQGVDQPRHF. In DNA form, the CDR3 reads TGTGCCAGCAGCTTAGAGGGAAGACAGGGCGTCGATCAGCCCCGGCATTTT.

Of note for this clonotype: Germline and junction disagree at one end, which may indicate a read error. The V and J genes are TRBV7-2 and TRBJ2-3; 7 bases are a match to TRBD1. Germline-derived CDR1 and CDR2 are SGHTA and FQGNSA. The CDR3 has 12 residues. For the CDR3, the DNA is TGTGCCAGCAGCCGCCAGGGGGATACGCAGTACTTT. Its translation is CASSRQGDTQYF.

The chain uses TRBV2 and TRBJ1-1; D not certain. This CDR3 contains 16 residues. Germline V gene sequence: CDR1 SNHLY, CDR2 FYNNEI. Trimming stripped 3 bases from V and 0 bases from J, with 14 bases between. CDR3 DNA sequence: TGTGCCAGCAGTGACGATGGGCGGCTAATGAACACTGAAGCTTTCTTT. Its translation is CASSDDGRLMNTEAFF. The full variable domain, completed using reference TRBV2 and TRBJ1-1, is EPEVTQTPSHQVTQMGQEVILRCVPISNHLYFYWYRQILGQKVEFLVSFYNNEISEKSEIFDDQFSVERPDGSNFTLKIRSTKLEDSAMYFCASSDDGRLMNTEAFFGQGTRLTVV.

The chain employs TRBV6-2 or TRBV6-3 and TRBJ1-1; maybe TRBD1 (5 bases). Per germline, CDR1 MNHEY and CDR2 SVGEGT. V was pared by 0 bases and J by 0 bases, with 8 bases between. This CDR3 has 15 residues. The CDR3 nucleotides read TGTGCCAGCAGTTACTCGCCGGGGCTGAACACTGAAGCTTTCTTT. Translation gives CASSYSPGLNTEAFF.

This chain joins TRBV28 and TRBJ2-4; D not resolved. V gave up 1 base and J gave up 1 base, with 8 bases separating them. Germline V gene lookup returns CDR1 MDHEN and CDR2 SYDVKM. CDR3 length equals 15 residues. The CDR3 reads CASSLLSVAKNIQYF. CDR3 sequence (DNA): TGTGCCAGCAGTTTATTGTCCGTTGCCAAAAACATTCAGTACTTC.